Described below is a single T cell receptor (beta chain) sequence and its context. What it binds is unknown. This sample is drawn from a study of long-term antiretroviral therapy in people with HIV. General study points: Regardless of time point, clones expanded before ART dominated the repertoire. Someone took the blood between about 2004 and 2018, maybe while older ART regimens were in use.

One or more pre-ART and two or more post-ART PBMC samples were available from each donor. 1-10 million cryopreserved PBMC were held in samples before DNA extraction. The CDR3 is made up of 16 amino acids. CDR1 and CDR2 (germline): LGHNA, YSLEER. The J segment lost 8 bases and the V segment lost 4 bases, leaving 8 bases of the junction unmatched. Sequencing used immunoSEQ v3.0 at survey level. The data were produced by immunoSEQ multiplex PCR, yet TCRdb's version contains in-frame clones alone and is incomplete. The table records roughly 34,000 clones, about 94% of them present only once. This material consisted of unsorted PBMCs, taken 5.1 years after starting antiretroviral therapy. The TCR originated in a woman in her forties or fifties with HIV. V usage is TRBV4-3 and J usage is TRBJ2-1; 13 positions match TRBD2. CDR3 region: CASSLATSGGAHEQFF. In DNA, the CDR3 is TGCGCCAGCAGCCTAGCTACTAGCGGGGGGGCCCATGAGCAGTTCTTC.